This entry concerns a single TCR beta chain. Its target is not known. The data belong to a study of CD8+ T cells in alopecia areata. About the study: Among treated patients, severity was scored by affected scalp area percentage. Notes on the study in general: Baseline CD8+ expansion's link to response remains uncertain, as there was one nonresponder.

This CDR3 region has 16 residues. V was pared by 3 bases and J by 4 bases, with 7 bases of the junction left unmatched. In germline, CDR1 is ENHRY, CDR2 SYGVKD. Treatment described: oral pan-JAK inhibitor, 5-10 mg twice daily. Researchers gathered lesional scalp punch biopsies and peripheral blood from patients with alopecia areata. RNA was extracted and reverse transcribed into cDNA as the sequencing template. TCRdb's table, derived via immunoSEQ multiplex PCR, lists solely in-frame clones and lacks some. Altogether approximately 300,000 clones are present, roughly 60% being singletons, with the ten largest covering over 1.5%.

The sequence was collected from a human donor with alopecia areata. Specimen: CD4+ T cells sorted from blood, collected at week 24, from a patient treated with tofacitinib. The V call is TRBV10-3, the J call TRBJ1-5; the match to TRBD1 covers 9 bases. CDR3 protein: CAISDGTGRFNQPQHF. In DNA form, the CDR3 reads TGTGCCATCAGTGACGGGACAGGGAGATTTAATCAGCCCCAGCATTTT.